The present TCR beta chain was sequenced within a study of neurological immune-mediated disorders. Trimming removed 2 bases from V and 5 bases from J, with 1 base in between. The CDR3 totals 12 residues. Per the germline V gene, CDR1 is SGHDN and CDR2 is FVKESK. TCRdb redid the calling of the 5' RACE reads with MiXCR, one entry per CDR3 protein. This table holds about 70,000 distinct CDR3 sequences, 4.8% found once. In its sample, this clonotype was seen many times. The chain uses TRBV14 and TRBJ1-6; no clear D gene. This receptor was taken from a woman in her seventies with multiple sclerosis. Material for sequencing was PBMCs. CDR3 residues: CASSQHNSPLHF. DNA of the CDR3: TGTGCCAGCAGCCAACATAATTCACCCCTCCACTTT.